What follows are 5 T cell receptor beta chains derived from one specimen sequenced in a study of cytotoxic CD8 clonotypes in ibrutinib-treated CLL. This table comes from immunoSEQ multiplex PCR, and its TCRdb copy is limited to in-frame clones, with some not included. The table shows some 150,000 clones, with over 75% occurring only once. The starting material was PBMCs, obtained after 36 months of ibrutinib treatment. The source of these receptors is a human donor with chronic lymphocytic leukemia.

The V call is TRBV10-3, the J call TRBJ2-1, with D uncertain. V lost 4 bases to trimming and J lost 10 bases, with 20 bases between them. The CDR3 covers 15 residues. CDR1 and CDR2 from the germline V gene are ENHRY and SYGVKD. CDR3 in amino acids: CAISVTPTGSSEQFF. DNA of the CDR3: TGTGCCATCAGTGTTACCCCCACCGGCAGCTCGGAGCAGTTCTTC.

This clone was picked up many times. V and J are TRBV2 and TRBJ1-2; 11 nucleotides line up with TRBD1. Looked up from germline, CDR1 is SNHLY and CDR2 is FYNNEI. This CDR3 comprises 16 residues. Trimming at V came to 7 bases and at J to 2 bases, leaving 9 bases not matched to a gene. Written as DNA, the CDR3 is TGTGCCAGCACTGCTGGACAGGGGGCGAGGAACTATGGCTACACCTTC. Translated: CASTAGQGARNYGYTF. Looking up the rest from reference TRBV2 and TRBJ1-2 gives the full variable domain: EPEVTQTPSHQVTQMGQEVILRCVPISNHLYFYWYRQILGQKVEFLVSFYNNEISEKSEIFDDQFSVERPDGSNFTLKIRSTKLEDSAMYFCASTAGQGARNYGYTFGSGTRLTVV.

The chain couples TRBV6-1 to TRBJ1-6, with 9 bases matching TRBD1. Germline V gene data show CDR1 as MNHNS and CDR2 as SASEGT. The CDR3 covers 15 residues. V gave up 3 bases and J gave up 9 bases; unmatched junction bases: 6. The DNA for the CDR3 is TGTGCCAGCAGTGATTTGGGACAGGGCGTTTCACCCCTCCACTTT. Encoded protein: CASSDLGQGVSPLHF.

The gene calls are TRBV5-1 and TRBJ2-2; TRBD1 matches at 8 bases. Germline V gene sequence: CDR1 SGHRS, CDR2 YFSETQ. V lost 2 bases and J lost 3; bases outside the gene matches: 3. The length of the CDR3 is 15 residues. The CDR3 sequence is CASSLGQGYTGELFF. CDR3 coding DNA: TGCGCCAGCAGCTTAGGACAGGGCTACACCGGGGAGCTGTTTTTT.

The chain employs TRBV6-5 and TRBJ2-1; D tentatively fits TRBD1 or TRBD2 (7 bases each). The CDR3 extends over 14 amino acids. The ends were cut back, 1 base at V and 7 bases at J, with 11 bases in the middle. Looked up from germline, CDR1 is MNHEY and CDR2 is SVGAGI. CDR3 bases: TGTGCCAGCAGTTACTGGCAGGGGGGGAATGAGCAGTTCTTC. Translated, it gives CASSYWQGGNEQFF.